What follows describes a single T cell receptor (beta chain). The method was immunoSEQ multiplex PCR; TCRdb's version includes in-frame clones alone and lacks a portion of them. This table holds about 2.3 million clones, more than 80% found once. The entry originates in a study of shared clonotypes between healthy human individuals. The clonotype comes from a man aged 18 to 29 in good health. Some clones in this sample may be carry-over from other donors' samples. Sequenced material: naive CD4+ T cells from PBMCs. Subset meaning: CD45RA+ positively selected.

This CDR3 reads CASSLKLPGDETQYF. The CDR3 DNA sequence: TGCGCCAGCAGCTTGAAGCTGCCAGGGGACGAGACCCAGTACTTC. The chain recombines TRBV5-1 with TRBJ2-5, with D perhaps TRBD1 (6 bases). V was trimmed by 1 base and J by 5 bases, leaving 15 bases between them. The CDR3 runs to 15 residues. Germline lookup yields CDR1 SGHRS and CDR2 YFSETQ.